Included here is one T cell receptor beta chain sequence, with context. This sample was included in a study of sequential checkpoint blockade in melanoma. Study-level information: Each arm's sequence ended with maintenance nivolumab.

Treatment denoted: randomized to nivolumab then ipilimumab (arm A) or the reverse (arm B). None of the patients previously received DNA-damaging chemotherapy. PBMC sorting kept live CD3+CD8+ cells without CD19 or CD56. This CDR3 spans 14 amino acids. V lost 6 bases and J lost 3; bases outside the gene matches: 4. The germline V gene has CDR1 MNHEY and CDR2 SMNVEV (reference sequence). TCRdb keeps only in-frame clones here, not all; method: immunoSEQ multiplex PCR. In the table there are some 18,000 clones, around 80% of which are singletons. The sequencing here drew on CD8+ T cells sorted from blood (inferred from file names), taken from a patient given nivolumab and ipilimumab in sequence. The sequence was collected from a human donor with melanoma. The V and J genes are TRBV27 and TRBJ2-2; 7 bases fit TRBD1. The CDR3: CASSPQGYTGELFF. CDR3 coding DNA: TGTGCCAGCAGCCCACAGGGGTACACCGGGGAGCTGTTTTTT.